This T cell receptor (beta chain) was sequenced for a study of blood T cell repertoires in COVID-19. Overall study context: Acute-phase and convalescent COVID-19 samples originated in the United States, Italy and Spain. PBMCs, B-cell-depleted T cells, or T cells were the source of the cDNA or gDNA that made up the material.

In the authors' methods: Nucleated cell counts were estimated from reference gene primer amplification. The method was immunoSEQ multiplex PCR; TCRdb's version includes in-frame clones alone and lacks a portion of them. V and J calls and clone size follow that table, whereas D and trimming were derived from the DNA. The sample shows 20,000 to 25,000 clones, 84% of them seen only once. With 7 bases removed from V and 5 bases from J, the gap between germline ends came to 14 bases. Germline V gene sequence: CDR1 SEHNR, CDR2 FQNEAQ (reference sequence). This CDR3 contains 13 residues. The TCR was taken from a middle-aged man with acute or convalescent COVID-19. Sequenced input: peripheral blood. The chain combines TRBV7-9 with TRBJ2-5, with TRBD2 as a possible D gene (6 bases). The CDR3 DNA follows: TGTGCCAGCACCCAGGGACTCTGGGAGACCCAGTACTTC. Translated, it gives CASTQGLWETQYF.